The entry that follows covers one T cell receptor (beta chain) sequence. The antigen is undetermined. In chemo-refractory metastatic non-small-cell lung cancer, patients got ipilimumab CTLA-4 blockade together with focal radiation. The table came from immunoSEQ multiplex PCR; TCRdb's copy has only in-frame clones and leaves some out. The sample has 81,000 or so clones, under 85% seen once. The entry originates in a study of radiotherapy plus CTLA-4 blockade in lung cancer. Study-wide findings and caveats: Blood-borne expansion of tumor-derived TCR clones followed radiotherapy plus ipilimumab.

The sequencing here drew on peripheral blood, taken from a patient treated with radiotherapy plus ipilimumab. This TCR was sampled from a human donor with non-small cell lung cancer that progressed on radiotherapy plus ipilimumab.

This chain's CDR3 is CASSSSGNTGGNEQFF. The CDR3 DNA sequence: TGTGCCAGCAGCTCTAGCGGGAATACGGGGGGCAATGAGCAGTTCTTC. The chain uses TRBV2 and TRBJ2-1; 9 bases line up with TRBD2. This CDR3 has 16 residues. V was pared by 6 bases and J by 6 bases, with 12 bases of the junction left unmatched. From germline, CDR1 is SNHLY and CDR2 FYNNEI. The full variable domain, rest sourced from reference TRBV2 and TRBJ2-1, is EPEVTQTPSHQVTQMGQEVILRCVPISNHLYFYWYRQILGQKVEFLVSFYNNEISEKSEIFDDQFSVERPDGSNFTLKIRSTKLEDSAMYFCASSSSGNTGGNEQFFGPGTRLTVL.